The count of the clone carrying this T cell receptor (beta chain) is one. These data originate in a study of T cell responses to AZD1222 COVID-19 vaccine. Measured with immunoSEQ multiplex PCR; TCRdb has only the in-frame clones, and not every one. The sample carries about 120,000 clones, 89% recorded once. The sequence came from an adult in good health. The material was peripheral blood, obtained on day 0 of AZD1222 vaccination.

CDR3 in DNA: TGTGCCATCAGTGAGTCGGCCCTTAACTATGGCTACACCTTC. Translating gives CAISESALNYGYTF. The V call is TRBV10-3, the J call TRBJ1-2; D gene unclear. Trimming took 0 bases from V and 1 from J, leaving 6 bases between them. The CDR3 runs 14 residues. CDR1 and CDR2 (germline): ENHRY, SYGVKD.